This TCR beta chain was found in a study of cytomegalovirus exposure and HLA in healthy donors. The CDR3 consists of 17 residues. Deletions cut 2 bases from V and 5 bases from J, with 18 bases between. The germline V gene has CDR1 SGHNT and CDR2 YENEEA. With 60 Vbeta and 13 Jbeta primers, the PCR was carried out. The table came from immunoSEQ multiplex PCR; TCRdb's copy has only in-frame clones and leaves some out. The sample lists roughly 150,000 clones, approximately 79% occurring once. The rearrangement uses TRBV11-3 and TRBJ2-2; D may be TRBD2 (5 bases). This TCR came from a male donor in good health and CMV-seronegative. Sample: PBMCs. Here the CDR3 reads CASSLSALGDGTGELFF. In nucleotides, the CDR3 is TGTGCCAGCAGCTTATCGGCTTTGGGAGACGGGACCGGGGAGCTGTTTTTT.